This is a list of T cell receptor beta chains from one sample in a study of glioma-infiltrating T cells after dendritic cell vaccination. Method: immunoSEQ multiplex PCR; TCRdb's copy keeps in-frame clones and lacks some. This table has more than 75,000 clones, less than 90% appearing once. This material consisted of blood, taken after dendritic cell vaccination. These receptors were collected from a human donor with glioblastoma. Both conserved end residues are trimmed from each CDR3. A D gene is named only where the DNA matches it firmly.

J gene	V gene	D gene	CDR3 protein
TRBJ1-1	TRBV19	TRBD1	ASSLRGQENTEAF
TRBJ1-1	TRBV5-1	-	ASNRYPGSGEAF
TRBJ2-2	TRBV9	TRBD2	ASSVNTGTSGGTNTGELF
TRBJ1-4	TRBV2	-	ASREPLGAKLF
TRBJ1-2	TRBV27	-	ASSLKGGAFAYGYT
TRBJ2-7	TRBV5-1	TRBD2	ASSLGSSGVGYEQY
TRBJ2-1	TRBV6-5	TRBD2	ASRTSWTYNEQF
TRBJ2-1	TRBV19	-	ASSIFSAGEYNEQF
TRBJ2-2	TRBV11-2	-	ASSLTNIPATELF
TRBJ1-1	TRBV2	TRBD1	ASSEQGATEAF
TRBJ1-1	TRBV29-1	-	SVEPSTEAF
TRBJ1-5	TRBV2	TRBD1	ASTPGQAFNQPQH
TRBJ1-2	TRBV29-1	-	SVWAPGLYGYT
TRBJ1-6	TRBV11-3	-	ASSSGRSNSPLH
TRBJ1-6	TRBV30	-	AWIGNSGSPLH
TRBJ2-7	TRBV2	TRBD1	ASTPDRAREQY
TRBJ1-1	TRBV11-2	-	ASSVDPMNTEAF
TRBJ2-1	TRBV13	-	ASSPRGANEQF
TRBJ1-2	TRBV4-1	TRBD1	ASSQFPGQVYGYT
TRBJ1-5	TRBV6-5	-	ASSRGGTGNQPQH
TRBJ2-5	TRBV9	-	ASSVGGQETQY
TRBJ2-1	TRBV19	TRBD1	ASSQSGQGVWNEQF
TRBJ2-1	TRBV7-3	-	ASSLSRGSYNEQF
TRBJ1-6	TRBV7-2	-	ASSPDLGEDSPLH
TRBJ1-5	TRBV2	TRBD1	ASSPTGWDNQPQH
TRBJ1-5	TRBV19	-	ASTAWGEGSNQPQH
TRBJ1-2	TRBV27	TRBD1	ASRDRGGYYGYT
TRBJ1-2	TRBV18	-	ASSPQDNPAYGYT
TRBJ1-2	TRBV19	TRBD1	ASSLNRGQGYGYT
TRBJ1-2	TRBV5-1	TRBD1	ASSFDRGHGYT